A single sample gave rise to the 21 T cell receptor beta chains below, sequenced in a study of CD8+ T cells in alopecia areata. Reverse transcribed after extraction, RNA yielded cDNA as the sequencing template. The data were produced by immunoSEQ multiplex PCR, yet TCRdb's version contains in-frame clones alone and is incomplete. The sample has about 110,000 clones, approximately 63% seen once. Sequencing was performed on CD8+ T cells sorted from blood. These receptors all stem from a human donor in good health.

This clone was seen more than once but under ten times. The CDR3 region is CASSYSAGLNEQFF. As DNA, the CDR3 is TGTGCCAGCAGTTACTCTGCGGGGCTCAATGAGCAGTTCTTC. The chain has TRBV6-5 and TRBJ2-1; D might be TRBD2 (6 bases). V dropped 0 bases and J dropped 6 bases, with 9 bases sitting between them. Germline assignment: CDR1 MNHEY and CDR2 SVGAGI. The CDR3 has 14 amino acids.

The rearrangement links TRBV6-5 to TRBJ1-6, with D unclear. The length of the CDR3 is 15 residues. CDR1 and CDR2 (germline): MNHEY, SVGAGI. V shed 4 bases and J shed 5 bases, with 12 bases lying between them. CDR3 residues: CASSFRAPHNSPLHF. CDR3 nucleotides: TGTGCCAGCAGTTTCCGGGCGCCCCATAATTCACCCCTCCACTTT.

The genes are TRBV7-6 and TRBJ1-2, with D possibly matching TRBD1 (5 bases). The CDR3 sequence is 14 residues long. The V gene lost 5 bases and the J gene lost 4 bases, with 14 bases spanning the gap. The germline V gene has CDR1 SGHVS and CDR2 FNYEAQ. In nucleotides, the CDR3 is TGTGCCAGCAGCACCCCGGGACTGACCTATGGCTACACCTTC. It translates to CASSTPGLTYGYTF.

The CDR3 loop reads CASSEGVSRGYNEQFF. The DNA of the CDR3 is TGTGCCAGCAGTGAAGGGGTGTCTAGAGGGTACAATGAGCAGTTCTTC. V and J are TRBV2 and TRBJ2-1, with D perhaps matching TRBD2 (5 bases). Deletions cut 1 base from V and 4 bases from J, with 14 bases between. The germline gives CDR1 SNHLY, CDR2 FYNNEI. CDR3 length: 16 amino acids.

The chain couples TRBV4-2 to TRBJ2-4; a weak D match, TRBD2 (6 bases). The CDR3 is 17 amino acids. Trimming removed 1 base from V and 0 bases from J, with 13 bases in between. Looked up from germline, CDR1 is LGHNA and CDR2 is YNFKEQ. CDR3 region: CASSQGWGLLAKNIQYF. CDR3 bases: TGTGCCAGCAGCCAAGGATGGGGACTTCTAGCCAAAAACATTCAGTACTTC.

The V gene is TRBV29-1, the J gene TRBJ2-1, with TRBD2 identical over 11 bases. The CDR3 spans 13 residues. Germline trimming cut 7 bases from V and 6 bases from J; bases unmatched to any gene: 5. CDR1 SQVTM and CDR2 ANQGSEA come from the germline V gene. The CDR3 nucleotides are TGCAGCGCCATAGCGGGGGGGCCCAATGAGCAGTTCTTC. Its translation: CSAIAGGPNEQFF.

This chain uses TRBV7-9 with TRBJ2-1; TRBD1 aligns across 9 bases. After removal of 9 bases from V and 8 bases from J, the junction contained 8 bases not matched to a gene. This CDR3 spans 13 amino acids. Germline CDR1 reads SEHNR; CDR2 reads FQNEAQ (reference sequence). The CDR3 sequence: CASKGQGLDEQFF. The CDR3 bases are TGTGCCAGTAAGGGACAGGGATTAGATGAGCAGTTCTTC.

There are a few counts of this clone. The CDR3 DNA follows: TGTGCCAGCAGCGTAGAGGAAGGTGGGACCGTGGATGGGACAGATACGCAGTATTTT. It is translated as CASSVEEGGTVDGTDTQYF. V and J are TRBV9 and TRBJ2-3; D assignment may be TRBD1 or TRBD2 (5 bases each). Germline CDR1 SGDLS, CDR2 YYNGEE. The CDR3 consists of 19 residues. Trimming took off 0 bases at V and 3 bases at J, with 23 bases between the two ends. Looking up the rest from reference TRBV9 and TRBJ2-3 gives the full variable domain: DSGVTQTPKHLITATGQRVTLRCSPRSGDLSVYWYQQSLDQGLQFLIQYYNGEERAKGNILERFSAQQFPDLHSELNLSSLELGDSALYFCASSVEEGGTVDGTDTQYFGPGTRLTVL.

This clone was counted a few times. The germline gene is not matched at one end of the junction; a read error may be the cause. The V and J genes are TRBV2 and TRBJ2-6, with 7 bases matching TRBD1. The germline CDR1 and CDR2 sequences are SNHLY and FYNNEI. CDR3 length equals 17 residues. The CDR3: CASSVQKTGTDLGDVAF. CDR3 DNA: TGTGCCAGCAGTGTACAGAAGACCGGGACAGACCTTGGGGATGTGGCTTTC.

This clone was recorded only once. The rearrangement joins TRBV29-1 to TRBJ2-3; D possibly uses TRBD1 or TRBD2 (5 bases each). The CDR3 contains 12 residues. Trimming took off 3 bases at V and 4 bases at J, with 8 bases between the two ends. CDR1 and CDR2 from the germline V gene are SQVTM and ANQGSEA. The CDR3 sequence is CSVDWDADTQYF. In nucleotides, the CDR3 is TGCAGCGTTGATTGGGACGCAGATACGCAGTATTTT.

This clone was recorded a few times. The rearrangement joins TRBV25-1 to TRBJ2-1, with D perhaps TRBD1 or TRBD2 (5 bases each). This CDR3 is 14 amino acids long. Trimming left V 4 bases short and J 5 bases short, with 12 bases between. CDR1 and CDR2 from the germline V gene are MGHDK and SYGVNS. The CDR3 nucleotides are TGTGCCAGCAGTGTTGGGGACCGACACAATGAGCAGTTCTTC. Amino acid sequence: CASSVGDRHNEQFF.

V usage is TRBV15 and J usage is TRBJ2-1; tentative D call: TRBD1 (6 bases). V lost 0 bases and J 5 bases, leaving 11 bases between the germline ends. This CDR3 contains 15 residues. Germline lookup yields CDR1 LNHNV and CDR2 YYDKDF (reference sequence). CDR3 protein: CATSRDWQGNNEQFF. Here the CDR3 DNA reads TGTGCCACCAGCAGAGATTGGCAGGGGAACAATGAGCAGTTCTTC.

This chain links TRBV19 with TRBJ2-7, with a possible D match to TRBD1 (6 bases). V lost 3 bases and J 2 bases, leaving 17 bases between the germline ends. The CDR3 runs to 16 residues. In germline, CDR1 is LNHDA, CDR2 SQIVND (reference sequence). CDR3 sequence: CASSIGPRTAPYEQYF. The CDR3 DNA is TGTGCCAGTAGTATCGGCCCCCGGACAGCTCCCTACGAGCAGTACTTC.

This CDR3 reads CSGRGYTGELFF. CDR3 bases: TGCAGCGGGCGTGGGTACACCGGGGAGCTGTTTTTT. The chain joins TRBV29-1 to TRBJ2-2; D is undetermined. The CDR3 totals 12 residues. The V gene's germline CDR1 is SQVTM and CDR2 ANQGSEA. V was pared by 7 bases and J by 3 bases, with 9 bases between.

The CDR3 DNA is TGCAGCGCTACGACAGGGGGGAGTGCTGAAGCTTTCTTT. Its protein product is CSATTGGSAEAFF. The chain uses TRBV29-1 and TRBJ1-1; 9 nucleotides line up with TRBD1. The CDR3 loop spans 13 amino acids. Germline V gene lookup returns CDR1 SQVTM and CDR2 ANQGSEA. The ends lost 7 bases at V and 6 bases at J; junction bases unmatched: 9. The full variable domain, its missing parts supplied by reference TRBV29-1 and TRBJ1-1, is SAVISQKPSRDICQRGTSLTIQCQVDSQVTMMFWYRQQPGQSLTLIATANQGSEATYESGFVIDKFPISRPNLTFSTLTVSNMSPEDSSIYLCSATTGGSAEAFFGQGTRLTVV.

This chain uses TRBV28 with TRBJ2-1, with 10 bases lining up with TRBD1. After removal of 6 bases from V and 8 bases from J, the junction contained 13 bases not matched to a gene. CDR1 is MDHEN and CDR2 is SYDVKM in the germline V gene. This CDR3 spans 16 amino acids. The CDR3, as DNA: TGTGCCAGCAGCATAATGATGGGGGACAGGGGCCATGAGCAGTTCTTC. It yields the protein CASSIMMGDRGHEQFF.

In DNA form, the CDR3 reads TGTGCCAGCAGCCAACAGGGAGGCCCTGATTCACCCCTCCACTTT. Residues: CASSQQGGPDSPLHF. This chain joins TRBV13 and TRBJ1-6; D possibly corresponds to TRBD1 (6 bases). Germline CDR1 PRHDT, CDR2 FYEKMQ (reference sequence). The CDR3 has 15 amino acids. V was pared by 5 bases and J by 8 bases, with 16 bases between. Combining the CDR3 with reference TRBV13 and TRBJ1-6 gives the whole variable domain AAGVIQSPRHLIKEKRETATLKCYPIPRHDTVYWYQQGPGQDPQFLISFYEKMQSDKGSIPDRFSAQQFSDYHSELNMSSLELGDSALYFCASSQQGGPDSPLHFGNGTRLTVT.

This clone occurred a few times. V and J are TRBV13 and TRBJ2-5; maybe TRBD2 (6 bases). Germline CDR1 and CDR2: PRHDT and FYEKMQ (reference sequence). V shed 8 bases and J shed 0 bases, with 22 bases lying between them. CDR3 size: 17 residues. CDR3 DNA sequence: TGTGCCAGCGGACCTGCAGGAGGGCAACGCGACCAAGAGACCCAGTACTTC. It yields the protein CASGPAGGQRDQETQYF.

J is TRBJ1-2 and V is TRBV13; D might be TRBD1 (5 bases). The germline gives CDR1 PRHDT, CDR2 FYEKMQ (reference sequence). The CDR3 loop spans 14 amino acids. With 0 bases removed from V and 2 bases from J, the gap between germline ends came to 7 bases. This CDR3 reads CASSLGDRNYGYTF. The CDR3 bases are TGTGCCAGCAGCTTAGGCGACAGAAACTATGGCTACACCTTC.

This chain uses TRBV9 with TRBJ2-3; tentative D call: TRBD1 (6 bases). Trimming cost V 3 bases and J 0 bases, with 14 bases left between them. From germline, CDR1 is SGDLS and CDR2 YYNGEE. The CDR3 runs to 16 residues. CDR3 amino acids: CASSGQVGGSTDTQYF. The CDR3 bases are TGTGCCAGCAGCGGGCAGGTAGGGGGTAGCACAGATACGCAGTATTTT.

This clone has a handful of counts. The chain recombines TRBV14 with TRBJ1-2, with D perhaps matching TRBD1 (5 bases). The CDR3 totals 15 residues. From germline, CDR1 is SGHDN and CDR2 FVKESK. Trimming shortened V by 1 base and J by 2 bases, and 11 bases separated the two germline ends. The CDR3 region is CASSQADRLNYGYTF. The CDR3 DNA is TGTGCCAGCAGCCAAGCCGACAGACTAAACTATGGCTACACCTTC.